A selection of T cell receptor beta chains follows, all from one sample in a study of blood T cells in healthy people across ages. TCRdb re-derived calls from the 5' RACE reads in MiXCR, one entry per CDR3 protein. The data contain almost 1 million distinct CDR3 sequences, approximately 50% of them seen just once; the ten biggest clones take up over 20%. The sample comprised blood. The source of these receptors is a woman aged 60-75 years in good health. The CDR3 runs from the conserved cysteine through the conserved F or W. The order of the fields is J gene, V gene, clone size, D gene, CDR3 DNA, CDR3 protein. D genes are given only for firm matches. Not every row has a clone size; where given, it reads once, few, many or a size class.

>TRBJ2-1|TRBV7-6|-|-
TGTGTCAGCAGCTTGGAGTATGAGCAGTTCTTC
CVSSLEYEQFF
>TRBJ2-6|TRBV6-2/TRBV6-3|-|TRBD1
TGTGCCAGCAGTTCCCGGGACAGCGTAGACTACTCTGGGGCCAACGTCCTGACTTTC
CASSSRDSVDYSGANVLTF
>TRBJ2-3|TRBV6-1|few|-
TGTGCCAGCAGTGGGTCGAGAACTAGCACAGATACGCAGTATTTT
CASSGSRTSTDTQYF
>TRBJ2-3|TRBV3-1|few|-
TGTGCCAGCAGCCAAGGGCACGGATTCACAGATACGCAGTATTTT
CASSQGHGFTDTQYF
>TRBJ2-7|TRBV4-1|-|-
TGCGCCAGCAGCCAAGATGTAGTGGGGCCCCAGGGAGGGCAGTACTTC
CASSQDVVGPQGGQYF
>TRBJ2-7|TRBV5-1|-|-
TGCGCCAGCACCACCAGCGGAACGACCTACGAGCAGTACTTC
CASTTSGTTYEQYF
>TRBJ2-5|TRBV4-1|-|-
TGCGCCAGCAGCCACGGTGCCCCGCAAGAGACCCAGTACTTC
CASSHGAPQETQYF
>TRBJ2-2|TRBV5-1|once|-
TGCGCCAGCAGCCCTGAGGCGATTACCGGGGAGCTGTTTTTT
CASSPEAITGELFF
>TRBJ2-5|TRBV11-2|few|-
TGTGCCAGCAGCTTAGATCATGAAAGGGGAGTGGGAGAGACCCAGTACTTC
CASSLDHERGVGETQYF
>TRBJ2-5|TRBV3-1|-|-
TGTGCCAGCAGCCAAGGGTCGCGAGCGATGGGAGAGACCCAGTACTTC
CASSQGSRAMGETQYF
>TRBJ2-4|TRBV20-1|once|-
TGCAGTGCTAGAAAGGGACGGGGGTCGGCCAAAAACATTCAGTACTTC
CSARKGRGSAKNIQYF
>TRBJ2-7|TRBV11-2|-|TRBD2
TGTGCCAGCAGCAAACTAGCGGGAAGGTACGAGCAGTACTTC
CASSKLAGRYEQYF
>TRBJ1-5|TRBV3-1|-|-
TGTGCCCGCAGCCCCACAGGGAGAGAACAGCCCCAGCATTTT
CARSPTGREQPQHF
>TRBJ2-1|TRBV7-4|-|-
TGTGCCAGCAGCTTACGGAACCGGGAGAGAAAAGAGACCCAGTTCTTC
CASSLRNRERKETQFF
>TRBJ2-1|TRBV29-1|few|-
TGCAGCGCTGGACGGGGCGCCGGTCAGCAGTTCTTC
CSAGRGAGQQFF
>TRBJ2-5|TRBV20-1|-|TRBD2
TGCAGTGCTAGTACTAGCGGGTACCAAGAGACCCAGTACTTC
CSASTSGYQETQYF
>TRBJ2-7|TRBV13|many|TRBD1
TGTGCCAGCAGCCTCCGTGACAGGGGCTTCAACGAGCAGTACTTC
CASSLRDRGFNEQYF
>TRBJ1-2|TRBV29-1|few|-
TGCAGCGTTGAAGAGGGAGGGAGCGGTGGCTACACCTTC
CSVEEGGSGGYTF
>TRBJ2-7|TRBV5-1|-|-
TGCGCCAGCCACATCTCGTCGGGAATTCCCACCTACGAGCAGTACTTC
CASHISSGIPTYEQYF
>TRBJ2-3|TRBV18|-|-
TGTGCCAGCTCACCACACAGCACAGATACGCAGTATTTT
CASSPHSTDTQYF
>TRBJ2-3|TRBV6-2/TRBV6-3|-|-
TGTGCCAGCAGTTCACGGTTATATGGGATAGCGGCAACAGATACGCAGTATTTT
CASSSRLYGIAATDTQYF
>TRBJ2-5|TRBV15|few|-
TGTGCCACCAGCAATCGTCGAACTGCCATAGAGACCCAGTACTTC
CATSNRRTAIETQYF
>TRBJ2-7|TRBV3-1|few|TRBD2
TGTGCCAGCAGCCAAGATTTCCTGGCTAGCGGGAGCTCCGAGCAGTACTTC
CASSQDFLASGSSEQYF
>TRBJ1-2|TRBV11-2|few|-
TGTGCCAGCAGAAAAGGGGGTCTCTATGGCTACACCTTC
CASRKGGLYGYTF
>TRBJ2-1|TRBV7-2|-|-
TGTGCCAGCAGCTGGGGGCAGGGAGAGCGGTTCTTC
CASSWGQGERFF
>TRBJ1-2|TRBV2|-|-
TGTGCCAGCAGTGAAGGGGGGGACTATGGCTACACCTTC
CASSEGGDYGYTF
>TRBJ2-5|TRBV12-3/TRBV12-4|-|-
TGTGCCAGCAGTGTAAAAGGGGGAGAGACCCAGTACTTC
CASSVKGGETQYF
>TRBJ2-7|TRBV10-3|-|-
TGTGCCATCAGTCGAGGGGAGTCCTACGAGCAGTACTTC
CAISRGESYEQYF
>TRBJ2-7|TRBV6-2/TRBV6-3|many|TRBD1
TGTGCCAGCAATCCGGGACAGGGGAGCTACGAGCAGTACTTC
CASNPGQGSYEQYF
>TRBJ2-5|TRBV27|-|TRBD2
TGTGCCAGCAGTACTAGCGGGCGGGTAAATCGAATATCCCAAGAGACCCAGTACTTC
CASSTSGRVNRISQETQYF
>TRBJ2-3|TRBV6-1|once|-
TGTGCCAGCCACTCGGCAGATACGCAGTATTTT
CASHSADTQYF
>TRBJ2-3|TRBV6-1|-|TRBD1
TGTGCCAGCAGCCCCCGGACAGGTCCATATGTCACAGATACGCAGTATTTT
CASSPRTGPYVTDTQYF
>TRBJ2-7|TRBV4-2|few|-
TGTGCCAGCAGCCAGGCCAGGGCCAACGAGCAGTACTTC
CASSQARANEQYF
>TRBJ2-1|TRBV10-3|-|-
TGTGCCATCAGGACGCACCCCAGCTCCTACAATGAGCAGTTCTTC
CAIRTHPSSYNEQFF
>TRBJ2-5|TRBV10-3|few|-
TGTGCCATCGGAGCAGGTGATCAAGAGACCCAGTACTTC
CAIGAGDQETQYF
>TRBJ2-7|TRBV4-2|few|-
TGTGCCAGCAGCCAAGGCGCCGGGACCACAAGGACCTACGAGCAGTACTTC
CASSQGAGTTRTYEQYF
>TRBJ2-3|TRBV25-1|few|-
TGTGCCAGCATGACAGATACGCAGTATTTT
CASMTDTQYF
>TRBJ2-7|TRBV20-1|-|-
TGCAGTGCTAGTTCCAACACTCTCTACGAGCAGTACTTC
CSASSNTLYEQYF
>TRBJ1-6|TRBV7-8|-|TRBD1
TGTGCCAGCAGGGCCAGGAAGGACAGGGGGAATTTTGTACTTGATTCACCCCTCCACTTT
CASRARKDRGNFVLDSPLHF
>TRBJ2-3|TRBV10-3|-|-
TGTGCCATCGGTTCGACCTCAGATACGCAGTATTTT
CAIGSTSDTQYF
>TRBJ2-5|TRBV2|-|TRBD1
TGTGCCAGCAGTGTACAGGGGATGGTTAGGGAGACCCAGTACTTC
CASSVQGMVRETQYF
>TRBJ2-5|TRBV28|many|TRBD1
TGTGCCAGCAGTTTGGGGGGACAGGGGTTCCAAGAGACCCAGTACTTC
CASSLGGQGFQETQYF
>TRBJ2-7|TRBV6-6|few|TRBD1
TGTGCCAGCAGAAAGACAGGGGGCGACCCCTACGAGCAGTACTTC
CASRKTGGDPYEQYF
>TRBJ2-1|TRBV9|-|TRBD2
TGTGCCAGCAGCGTAGGACCCGGACTAGCGGGAGATGAGCAGTTCTTC
CASSVGPGLAGDEQFF
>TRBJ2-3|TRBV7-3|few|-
TGTGCCAGCAGCCCATTTAAGAGCACAGATACGCAGTATTTT
CASSPFKSTDTQYF
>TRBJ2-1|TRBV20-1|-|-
TGCAGTGCGTACGCAGCGGCGGAGGCCTACAATGAGCAGTTCTTC
CSAYAAAEAYNEQFF
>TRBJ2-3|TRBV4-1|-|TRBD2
TGCGCCAGCAGCCAAGATTATCCTAGCGGGAAGGCCACAGATACGCAGTATTTT
CASSQDYPSGKATDTQYF
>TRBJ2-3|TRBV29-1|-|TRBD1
TGCAGCGTTGCCGGGACAGACACTAGCACAGATACGCAGTATTTT
CSVAGTDTSTDTQYF
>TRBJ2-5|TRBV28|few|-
TGTGCCAGCAGTTTGGAGGTTTCCGTGGTAGAGACCCAGTACTTC
CASSLEVSVVETQYF
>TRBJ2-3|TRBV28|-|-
TGTGCCAGCGGACCGCCCGGACTAGATACGCAGTATTTT
CASGPPGLDTQYF
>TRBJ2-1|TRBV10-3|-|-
TGTGCCATCAGTAAGGGACGAGCGGTAGAGAATGAGCAGTTCTTC
CAISKGRAVENEQFF
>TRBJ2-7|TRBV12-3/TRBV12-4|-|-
TGTGCCAGCAGGGCCCAGGCGGGGGCTAAAGGGAACGAGCAGTACTTC
CASRAQAGAKGNEQYF
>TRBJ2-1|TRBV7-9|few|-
TGTGCCAGCAGCTTTGGGGCTTCTTTTGAGCAGTTCTTC
CASSFGASFEQFF
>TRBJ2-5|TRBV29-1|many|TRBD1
TGCAGCGCACGAACAGGGGAAGAGACCCAGTACTTC
CSARTGEETQYF
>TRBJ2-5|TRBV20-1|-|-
TGCAGTGCTCTTCAGGGGAGGTGGGAGACCCAGTACTTC
CSALQGRWETQYF
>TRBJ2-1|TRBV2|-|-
TGTGCCAGCAGTGTCCAGTTGGGCCCCTACAATGAGCAGTTCTTC
CASSVQLGPYNEQFF
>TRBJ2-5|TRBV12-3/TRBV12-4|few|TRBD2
TGTGCCAGCAGTTTCACTAGCGGGGACCAAGAGACCCAGTACTTC
CASSFTSGDQETQYF
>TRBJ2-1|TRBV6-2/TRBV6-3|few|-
TGTGCCAGCAGTTACATGGGTGAGCAGTTCTTC
CASSYMGEQFF